This is a list of T cell receptor beta chains from one sample in a study of T cell changes during pregnancy in multiple sclerosis. Clones were sequenced by immunoSEQ multiplex PCR, and TCRdb holds only the in-frame ones, with some missing. The sample holds roughly 38,000 clones, about 94% seen once. Sequencing was performed on CD8+ T cells from peripheral blood mononuclear cells, taken in the third trimester of pregnancy. These receptors were taken from a female donor with multiple sclerosis, enrolled in a pregnancy study. The CDR3 runs from the conserved cysteine through the conserved F or W. D genes are given only for firm matches. Size is omitted from some rows. Given values are once, few, many or a class for expanded clones.

v_gene	j_gene	abundance	d_gene	CDR3aa	CDR3nt
TRBV14	TRBJ2-7	NA	TRBD1	CASSHGQGPYEQYF	TGTGCCAGCAGCCACGGACAGGGACCCTACGAGCAGTACTTC
TRBV2	TRBJ2-2	few	NA	CASSWAWLLFF	TGTGCCAGCTCCTGGGCCTGGTTGCTGTTTTTT
TRBV2	TRBJ1-1	NA	NA	CASSAGLNTEAFF	TGTGCCAGCAGTGCCGGTCTGAACACTGAAGCTTTCTTT
TRBV28	TRBJ2-7	NA	TRBD1	CASLVWGQGRYEQYF	TGTGCCAGCCTTGTGTGGGGACAGGGCCGGTACGAGCAGTACTTC
TRBV18	TRBJ2-7	NA	NA	CASSPLGGAGAYEQYF	TGTGCCAGCTCCCCCTTGGGGGGTGCCGGGGCCTACGAGCAGTACTTC
TRBV18	TRBJ2-5	NA	TRBD1	CASEGTDQELGTQYF	TGTGCCAGCGAGGGGACAGACCAAGAACTGGGGACCCAGTACTTC
TRBV7-6	TRBJ2-2	NA	NA	CASSLSGGELFF	TGTGCCAGCAGCTTAAGCGGCGGGGAGCTGTTTTTT
TRBV2	TRBJ2-5	NA	TRBD2	CVRGGTRQETQYF	TGTGTCCGCGGGGGAACTCGCCAAGAGACCCAGTACTTC
TRBV29-1	TRBJ2-7	NA	TRBD2	CSVHWREPNYEQYF	TGCAGCGTTCACTGGCGGGAGCCCAACTACGAGCAGTACTTC
TRBV19	TRBJ1-2	NA	NA	CASTTANYGYTF	TGTGCCAGTACCACAGCTAACTATGGCTACACCTTC
TRBV6-6	TRBJ2-7	NA	NA	CASSLPGDEQYF	TGTGCCAGCAGCCTCCCGGGGGACGAGCAGTACTTC
TRBV29-1	TRBJ1-2	NA	NA	CSVEEGGLGRRPYGYTF	TGCAGCGTTGAAGAGGGGGGGCTTGGCCGCCGGCCGTATGGCTACACCTTC
TRBV4-1	TRBJ1-5	NA	TRBD1	CASSPRQGAVQPQHF	TGCGCCAGCAGCCCCCGACAGGGGGCGGTTCAGCCCCAGCATTTT
TRBV5-4	TRBJ1-2	once	NA	CASSLGREGYTF	TGTGCCAGCAGCTTGGGCAGGGAAGGCTACACCTTC
TRBV11-2	TRBJ2-7	NA	TRBD2	CASSSPGLGAYEQYF	TGTGCCAGCAGCTCGCCGGGACTAGGGGCCTACGAGCAGTACTTC
TRBV10-1	TRBJ2-7	NA	TRBD1	CASIRRGPTYEQYF	TGCGCCAGCATCCGCAGGGGGCCGACCTACGAGCAGTACTTC
TRBV7-6	TRBJ2-3	NA	TRBD2	CASTSGRVADTQYF	TGTGCCAGCACTAGCGGGAGGGTAGCAGATACGCAGTATTTT
TRBV2	TRBJ2-1	NA	NA	CASVSFLDYNNEQFF	TGTGCCAGCGTCTCGTTTTTGGACTACAACAATGAGCAGTTCTTC
TRBV5-6	TRBJ1-1	NA	TRBD1	CASSITGGQRNTEAFF	TGTGCCAGCAGCATTACAGGGGGCCAGAGGAACACTGAAGCTTTCTTT
TRBV15	TRBJ2-5	NA	TRBD2	CATSRGGLAGIQETQYF	TGTGCCACCAGCAGAGGCGGACTAGCGGGGATTCAAGAGACCCAGTACTTC
TRBV5-4	TRBJ2-2	NA	NA	CASSPGTGELFF	TGTGCCAGCAGCCCAGGAACCGGGGAGCTGTTTTTT
TRBV15	TRBJ1-4	NA	TRBD1	CATSGSDRGREKLFF	TGTGCCACCAGCGGATCGGACAGGGGGAGAGAAAAACTGTTTTTT
TRBV7-2	TRBJ2-7	NA	TRBD2	CASSNALAVGTYEQYF	TGTGCCAGCAGCAACGCCCTAGCGGTAGGAACCTACGAGCAGTACTTC
TRBV19	TRBJ2-7	once	NA	CASSIALGVQEQYF	TGTGCCAGTAGTATAGCCCTCGGGGTGCAGGAGCAGTACTTC
TRBV4-3	TRBJ1-2	NA	TRBD1	CASSQGSRGPAGYTF	TGCGCCAGCAGCCAAGGCTCCAGGGGGCCAGCTGGCTACACCTTC
TRBV7-9	TRBJ2-5	NA	TRBD2	CASSLPGLQETQYF	TGTGCCAGCAGCTTACCGGGACTACAAGAGACCCAGTACTTC
TRBV2	TRBJ2-1	NA	NA	CCGADRYNEQFF	TGCTGCGGGGCGGACCGATACAATGAGCAGTTCTTC
TRBV2	TRBJ2-5	NA	TRBD2	CASRGASGRLQETQYF	TGTGCCAGCAGAGGGGCTAGCGGGAGACTACAAGAGACCCAGTACTTC
TRBV25-1	TRBJ2-7	NA	TRBD2	CASSRAGAYEQYF	TGTGCCAGCAGCCGAGCGGGAGCCTACGAGCAGTACTTC
TRBV5-1	TRBJ2-3	NA	TRBD2	CASSILAGGPSTSTDTQYF	TGCGCCAGCAGCATTCTAGCGGGAGGGCCGAGTACCAGCACAGATACGCAGTATTTT
TRBV10-2	TRBJ2-5	NA	NA	CASSEEGAQETQYF	TGCGCCAGCAGTGAGGAGGGAGCGCAAGAGACCCAGTACTTC
TRBV7-9	TRBJ1-1	NA	NA	CASSSARNTEAFF	TGTGCCAGCAGCTCTGCGCGGAACACTGAAGCTTTCTTT
TRBV4-1	TRBJ2-3	NA	NA	CASSQYGGPDTQYF	TGCGCCAGCAGCCAATATGGAGGCCCAGATACGCAGTATTTT
TRBV5-1	TRBJ2-5	few	NA	CASSSGQLQETQYF	TGCGCCAGCAGCTCAGGACAGCTACAAGAGACCCAGTACTTC
TRBV5-6	TRBJ2-3	NA	TRBD2	CASSRGLAGGSDTQYF	TGTGCCAGCAGCAGGGGACTAGCGGGAGGGTCAGATACGCAGTATTTT
TRBV11-3	TRBJ1-2	NA	NA	CASSLGGRLYGYTF	TGTGCCAGCAGCTTAGGAGGGCGCCTCTATGGCTACACCTTC
TRBV15	TRBJ1-1	NA	NA	CATSTGMTGALNTEAFF	TGTGCCACCAGCACCGGGATGACGGGAGCCCTGAACACTGAAGCTTTCTTT
TRBV11-2	TRBJ2-7	NA	TRBD1	CASRLPKTGGFYEQYF	TGTGCCAGCAGGCTTCCTAAGACAGGGGGCTTCTACGAGCAGTACTTC
TRBV7-9	TRBJ1-1	NA	NA	CASSLPGSTEAFF	TGTGCCAGCAGCTTGCCAGGTAGCACTGAAGCTTTCTTT
TRBV28	TRBJ2-1	NA	TRBD2	CASSPTRLASNYYNEQFF	TGTGCCAGCAGTCCCACCCGACTAGCATCCAATTACTACAATGAGCAGTTCTTC
TRBV29-1	TRBJ2-7	NA	NA	CSAFLQNYEQYF	TGCAGCGCATTCCTCCAGAACTACGAGCAGTACTTC
TRBV9	TRBJ2-3	once	TRBD2	CASSAGLARTDTQYF	TGTGCCAGCAGCGCGGGACTAGCGCGCACAGATACGCAGTATTTT
TRBV4-2	TRBJ2-2	once	TRBD2	CASSQETSGSPGELFF	TGTGCCAGCAGCCAGGAAACTAGCGGGAGTCCCGGGGAGCTGTTTTTT
TRBV4-1	TRBJ1-2	once	NA	CASRGVNSYGYTF	TGCGCCAGCCGGGGGGTAAATTCCTATGGCTACACCTTC
TRBV6-5	TRBJ2-7	NA	NA	CATQGLNYEQYF	TGTGCCACCCAGGGCCTTAACTACGAGCAGTACTTC
TRBV29-1	TRBJ1-1	once	NA	CSAGQGVTEAFF	TGCAGCGCCGGCCAAGGGGTTACTGAAGCTTTCTTT
TRBV28	TRBJ2-7	NA	TRBD1	CASSLIPDRGHYEQYF	TGTGCCAGCAGTTTAATTCCGGACAGGGGACACTACGAGCAGTACTTC
TRBV15	TRBJ2-1	once	TRBD2	CATSRLSPRGTSGWNEQFF	TGTGCCACCAGCCGTCTATCCCCCCGGGGTACTAGCGGGTGGAATGAGCAGTTCTTC
TRBV9	TRBJ2-1	NA	NA	CASSVALDNNEQFF	TGTGCCAGCAGCGTAGCACTAGACAACAATGAGCAGTTCTTC
TRBV13	TRBJ1-2	NA	TRBD1	CASSLGQGDYGYTF	TGTGCCAGCAGCTTGGGACAGGGAGACTATGGCTACACCTTC
TRBV7-2	TRBJ2-7	NA	TRBD2	CASSLPDGGGSEQYF	TGTGCCAGCAGCCTCCCCGACGGGGGGGGCAGCGAGCAGTACTTC
TRBV11-2	TRBJ2-7	NA	NA	CASSLSAWEQYF	TGTGCCAGCAGCTTATCCGCGTGGGAGCAGTACTTC
TRBV7-9	TRBJ2-7	once	NA	CASSTGSSYEQYF	TGTGCCAGCAGTACGGGGAGCTCCTACGAGCAGTACTTC
TRBV6-5	TRBJ1-1	NA	NA	CASSNREGVTEAFF	TGTGCCAGCAGTAACAGGGAAGGGGTCACTGAAGCTTTCTTT
TRBV19	TRBJ2-1	NA	NA	CASSIFSITSYNEQFF	TGTGCCAGTAGTATATTTAGCATCACGTCCTACAATGAGCAGTTCTTC
TRBV2	TRBJ2-3	NA	TRBD1	CASSESLTGASRYTQYF	TGTGCCAGCAGTGAAAGTCTAACAGGGGCCTCAAGGTATACGCAGTATTTT
TRBV6-1	TRBJ1-1	NA	NA	CASSETGSGAEAFF	TGTGCCAGCAGTGAAACGGGGTCAGGGGCTGAAGCTTTCTTT